These 22 T cell receptor beta chains were all obtained from the same sample, sequenced in a study of beta chain features in type 1 diabetes. Expressed TCRB transcripts were sequenced because the isolated RNA had all been reverse transcribed beforehand. TCRdb's copy holds only in-frame clones and misses some; the assay was immunoSEQ multiplex PCR. This table has about 330,000 clones, 9.5% to 12% appearing once. The material sequenced was naive CD4+ T cells from blood. The receptors come from a woman in her thirties in good health.

This clone was picked up a small number of times. The chain's CDR3 is CASEASGTTGELFF. CDR3 sequence (DNA): TGTGCCAGCGAGGCTAGCGGTACCACCGGGGAGCTGTTTTTT. J is TRBJ2-2 and V is TRBV2, with 7 bases that match TRBD2. This CDR3 is 14 amino acids long. J gave up 4 bases and V 8 bases, and 7 bases lay outside the gene matches. Germline V gives CDR1 SNHLY, CDR2 FYNNEI.

This clone was counted between two and nine times. The chain recombines TRBV6-5 with TRBJ2-7; 8 nucleotides line up with TRBD1. The CDR3 spans 15 residues. Trimming removed 2 bases from V and 7 bases from J; junction bases left unmatched: 10. Germline-derived CDR1 and CDR2 are MNHEY and SVGAGI. CDR3 sequence: CASSYIDRGLLEQYF. The CDR3 bases are TGTGCCAGCAGTTACATCGACAGGGGCCTTTTGGAGCAGTACTTC.

The chain couples TRBV7-2 to TRBJ2-1; TRBD2 might be the D (5 bases). CDR1 SGHTA and CDR2 FQGNSA come from the germline V gene. The CDR3 has 16 amino acids. V gave up 5 bases and J gave up 4 bases, with 18 bases separating them. CDR3 in DNA: TGTGCCAGCAGCGCCGAGCGGCTAGCTACTTACAATGAGCAGTTCTTC. Translating gives CASSAERLATYNEQFF.

V gene TRBV6-5 combines with J gene TRBJ2-1, with D hard to call. V was cut by 6 bases and J by 0 bases, with 9 bases left in between. Germline-derived CDR1 and CDR2 are MNHEY and SVGAGI. The CDR3 loop spans 14 amino acids. In DNA, the CDR3 is TGTGCCAGCAGCCTAGATAGCTCCTACAATGAGCAGTTCTTC. Translating it yields CASSLDSSYNEQFF.

In its sample, this clone was seen a few times. V and J are TRBV18 and TRBJ2-2; 10 bases are shared with TRBD2. J gave up 0 bases and V 7 bases, and 5 bases lay outside the gene matches. The CDR3 contains 16 residues. Per the germline V gene, CDR1 is KGHSH and CDR2 is LQKENI. CDR3: CASLPGLATNTGELFF. The CDR3 DNA reads TGTGCCAGCTTGCCGGGACTAGCGACGAACACCGGGGAGCTGTTTTTT.

The chain recombines TRBV19 with TRBJ2-7; tentatively, D is TRBD2 (5 bases). The germline V and J ends were trimmed by 5 bases and 4 bases, with 9 bases remaining between them. The CDR3 runs to 12 residues. The V gene's germline CDR1 is LNHDA and CDR2 SQIVND (reference sequence). CDR3 amino acids: CASSARTYEQYF. The CDR3 DNA sequence: TGTGCCAGTAGTGCACGGACTTACGAGCAGTACTTC.

This sequence joins TRBV7-2 and TRBJ2-7; TRBD1 matches 7 bases. The CDR3 covers 15 residues. Losses at the gene ends were 5 bases for V and 2 bases for J; bases not matched to a gene: 9. CDR1 SGHTA and CDR2 FQGNSA come from the germline V gene. CDR3 nucleotide sequence: TGTGCCAGCAGCCAGGGACGGGACAGAACCTACGAGCAGTACTTC. Amino acids: CASSQGRDRTYEQYF.

This clone was counted a few times. The gene calls are TRBV30 and TRBJ1-5; perhaps TRBD1 as D (5 bases). Germline assignment: CDR1 GTSNPN and CDR2 SVGIG (reference sequence). Deletions cut 2 bases from V and 5 bases from J, with 22 bases between. The CDR3 totals 17 residues. CDR3 DNA sequence: TGTGCCTGGAGTTATCACCGTCGCCGACAGTGGGATCAGCCCCAGCATTTT. It translates to CAWSYHRRRQWDQPQHF. The variable domain in full, with the rest retrieved from reference TRBV30 and TRBJ1-5, is SQTIHQWPATLVQPVGSPLSLECTVEGTSNPNLYWYRQAAGRGLQLLFYSVGIGQISSEVPQNLSASRPQDRQFILSSKKLLLSDSGFYLCAWSYHRRRQWDQPQHFGDGTRLSIL.

J is TRBJ2-5 and V is TRBV5-1, with D possibly TRBD1 on 5 matching bases. Germline CDR1 is SGHRS and CDR2 is YFSETQ. V was shortened by 0 bases and J by 2 bases, with 11 bases between the two germline ends. The CDR3 contains 15 residues. This chain's CDR3 is CASSLGGHQQETQYF. The CDR3 coding sequence is TGCGCCAGCAGCTTGGGCGGACACCAACAAGAGACCCAGTACTTC.

This clone was seen a handful of times. The chain recombines TRBV15 with TRBJ2-1; the match to TRBD2 covers 9 bases. CDR1 and CDR2 from the germline V gene are LNHNV and YYDKDF (reference sequence). J was trimmed by 0 bases and V by 1 base; bases with no gene match: 4. The CDR3 has 17 residues. The CDR3 nucleotides are TGTGCCACCAGCAGAGGTAGCGGGAGCCCCTCCTACAATGAGCAGTTCTTC. This gives the protein CATSRGSGSPSYNEQFF.

Comment on this clone: One junction end does not reproduce the germline sequence, and a read error may be involved. V usage is TRBV27 and J usage is TRBJ2-1; 9 positions agree with TRBD2. Germline assignment: CDR1 MNHEY and CDR2 SMNVEV (reference sequence). CDR3 size: 16 residues. CDR3 residues: CASSLRPREGNNEQIF. Written as DNA, the CDR3 is TGTGCCAGCAGTTTACGCCCGCGGGAGGGTAACAATGAGCAGATCTTC.

This clone was observed a few times. The CDR3 DNA follows: TGTGCCAGCAGCGCTGATAGGATGACTGAGACCCAGTACTTC. Its protein product is CASSADRMTETQYF. The chain uses TRBV9 and TRBJ2-5, with no clear D. CDR1 is SGDLS, CDR2 YYNGEE, per germline. The V gene lost 3 bases and the J gene lost 5 bases, with 14 bases spanning the gap. The CDR3 runs to 14 residues. Full variable domain (remainder filled in from reference TRBV9 and TRBJ2-5): DSGVTQTPKHLITATGQRVTLRCSPRSGDLSVYWYQQSLDQGLQFLIQYYNGEERAKGNILERFSAQQFPDLHSELNLSSLELGDSALYFCASSADRMTETQYFGPGTRLLVL.

This chain links TRBV29-1 with TRBJ2-3, with D possibly matching TRBD2 (6 bases). The length of the CDR3 is 13 residues. CDR1 and CDR2 from the germline V gene are SQVTM and ANQGSEA. V was trimmed by 2 bases and J by 3 bases, leaving 9 bases between them. The CDR3: CSVETAGTDTQYF. For the CDR3, the DNA is TGCAGCGTTGAAACGGCGGGGACAGATACGCAGTATTTT.

The chain is built from TRBV30 and TRBJ2-3, with TRBD2 matching 14 bases. Germline loops: CDR1 GTSNPN, CDR2 SVGIG (reference sequence). Germline trimming cut 3 bases from V and 0 bases from J; bases unmatched to any gene: 5. CDR3 size: 17 residues. The CDR3 region is CAWSPGLAGVSTDTQYF. In DNA form, the CDR3 reads TGTGCCTGGAGCCCGGGACTAGCGGGGGTTAGCACAGATACGCAGTATTTT. The full variable domain, with the rest looked up from reference TRBV30 and TRBJ2-3, is SQTIHQWPATLVQPVGSPLSLECTVEGTSNPNLYWYRQAAGRGLQLLFYSVGIGQISSEVPQNLSASRPQDRQFILSSKKLLLSDSGFYLCAWSPGLAGVSTDTQYFGPGTRLTVL.

This clone appeared a few times. The chain employs TRBV7-2 and TRBJ2-1, with 10 positions matching TRBD2. The CDR3 spans 14 residues. Per germline, CDR1 SGHTA and CDR2 FQGNSA. Trimming cost V 5 bases and J 6 bases; bases outside gene matches: 4. The CDR3 DNA sequence: TGTGCCAGCAGCGCTCGGACTAGCGGCAATGAGCAGTTCTTC. This encodes CASSARTSGNEQFF. Together with reference TRBV7-2 and TRBJ2-1, the CDR3 gives the full variable domain: GAGVSQSPSNKVTEKGKDVELRCDPISGHTALYWYRQSLGQGLEFLIYFQGNSAPDKSGLPSDRFSAERTGGSVSTLTIQRTQQEDSAVYLCASSARTSGNEQFFGPGTRLTVL.

This clone was counted only a few times. CDR3 sequence reads: CASRSYAGELFF. DNA of the CDR3: TGTGCCAGCAGGAGTTACGCCGGGGAGCTGTTTTTT. The V gene is TRBV25-1, the J gene TRBJ2-2, with D uncertain. V shed 6 bases and J shed 6 bases, with 8 bases lying between them. This CDR3 region has 12 residues. Germline assignment: CDR1 MGHDK and CDR2 SYGVNS.

This clone was seen more than once but under ten times. V gene TRBV27 combines with J gene TRBJ1-1; 7 bases agree with TRBD1. Losses at the gene ends were 6 bases for V and 5 bases for J; bases not matched to a gene: 9. CDR3 length: 14 residues. Germline CDR1 is MNHEY and CDR2 is SMNVEV (reference sequence). The CDR3 DNA reads TGTGCCAGCAGCCCCCAACAGGGGTGGACTGAAGCTTTCTTT. As protein: CASSPQQGWTEAFF.

The chain joins TRBV2 to TRBJ2-7; D perhaps matches TRBD2 (5 bases). Germline V gene sequence: CDR1 SNHLY, CDR2 FYNNEI. The CDR3 has 15 residues. With 6 bases removed from V and 1 base from J, the gap between germline ends came to 16 bases. CDR3 in DNA: TGTGCCAGCAGCTACCTGGACTGGAATTCCTACGAGCAGTACTTC. Its protein product is CASSYLDWNSYEQYF.

The rearrangement joins TRBV5-4 to TRBJ2-4; 10 bases agree with TRBD2. CDR3 length: 16 residues. Per germline, CDR1 SGHNT and CDR2 YYREEE (reference sequence). V lost 4 bases and J lost 1; bases outside the gene matches: 5. The CDR3 loop is CASSLRLAGAKNIQYF. CDR3 nucleotide sequence: TGTGCCAGCAGCCTCCGACTAGCGGGCGCCAAAAACATTCAGTACTTC.

V usage is TRBV28 and J usage is TRBJ2-2; TRBD1 aligns across 8 bases. CDR3 length: 15 residues. V was clipped by 5 bases and J by 1 base; unmatched bases: 3. Germline loops: CDR1 MDHEN, CDR2 SYDVKM. The CDR3 region is CASSPGTGNTGELFF. CDR3 nucleotide sequence: TGTGCCAGCAGTCCCGGGACAGGGAACACCGGGGAGCTGTTTTTT. Variable domain in full (rest from reference TRBV28 and TRBJ2-2): DVKVTQSSRYLVKRTGEKVFLECVQDMDHENMFWYRQDPGLGLRLIYFSYDVKMKEKGDIPEGYSVSREKKERFSLILESASTNQTSMYLCASSPGTGNTGELFFGEGSRLTVL.

V and J are TRBV7-2 and TRBJ2-6; D remains unclear. The length of the CDR3 is 16 residues. CDR1 and CDR2 from the germline V gene are SGHTA and FQGNSA. Deletions cut 5 bases from V and 0 bases from J, with 11 bases between. This CDR3 reads CASSLPSISGANVLTF. In nucleotides, the CDR3 is TGTGCCAGCAGCCTACCATCAATCTCTGGGGCCAACGTCCTGACTTTC.

The sample holds a few counts of this clone. V usage is TRBV19 and J usage is TRBJ1-5, with 8 bases lining up with TRBD1. The CDR3 runs 15 residues. Germline V gives CDR1 LNHDA, CDR2 SQIVND (reference sequence). With V trimmed by 1 base and J by 11 bases, 10 bases remained unmatched. CDR3 DNA sequence: TGTGCCAGTAGTATAGTGGGGACAGGCGGTCGGGCCCAGCATTTT. It specifies CASSIVGTGGRAQHF.